The TCR beta chain described here comes from a study of glioma-infiltrating T cells after dendritic cell vaccination. The CDR3 sequence is 13 residues long. CDR1 is LNHDA, CDR2 SQIVND, per germline (reference sequence). V was shortened by 10 bases and J by 1 base, with 13 bases between the two germline ends. Time point here: after dendritic cell vaccination, including at tumor progression/relapse. Only patients with spare fresh-frozen tumor and over two years of follow-up were included. A word on this clone: What it binds is unknown.

General study findings and limits: Longer survival after dendritic cell vaccination followed higher pretreatment TIL content. Survival was not directly related to TCR clonality in these patients.

This table comes from immunoSEQ multiplex PCR, and its TCRdb copy is limited to in-frame clones, with some not included. Of 50,000 to 55,000 clones in the sample, approximately 91% were seen once. The sample consisted of blood, taken after dendritic cell vaccination. The sequence came from a human donor with glioblastoma. V and J are TRBV19 and TRBJ1-1; D might be TRBD1 (6 bases). CDR3 in amino acids: CATRDRSNTEAFF. For the CDR3, the DNA is TGTGCCACTAGAGACAGGTCGAACACTGAAGCTTTCTTT.